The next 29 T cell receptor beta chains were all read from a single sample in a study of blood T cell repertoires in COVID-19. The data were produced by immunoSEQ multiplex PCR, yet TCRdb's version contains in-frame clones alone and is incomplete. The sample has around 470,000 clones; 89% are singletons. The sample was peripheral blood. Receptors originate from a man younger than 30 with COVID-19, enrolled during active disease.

CDR3 loop: CASRESGTKGYTF. In nucleotides, the CDR3 is TGTGCCAGCAGGGAATCCGGGACAAAAGGCTACACCTTC. The gene calls are TRBV2 and TRBJ1-2, with D possibly TRBD1 on 6 matching bases. Per the germline V gene, CDR1 is SNHLY and CDR2 is FYNNEI. Trimming took 6 bases from V and 8 from J, leaving 16 bases between them. CDR3 size: 13 residues.

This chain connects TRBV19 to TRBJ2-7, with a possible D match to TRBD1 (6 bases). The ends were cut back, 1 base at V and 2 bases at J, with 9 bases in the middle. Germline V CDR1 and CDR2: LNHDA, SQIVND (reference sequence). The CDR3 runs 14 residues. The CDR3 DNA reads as TGTGCCAGTAGTATAGGGACAGCAACCTACGAGCAGTACTTC. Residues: CASSIGTATYEQYF. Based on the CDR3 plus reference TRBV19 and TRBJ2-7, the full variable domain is DGGITQSPKYLFRKEGQNVTLSCEQNLNHDAMYWYRQDPGQGLRLIYYSQIVNDFQKGDIAEGYSVSREKKESFPLTVTSAQKNPTAFYLCASSIGTATYEQYFGPGTRLTVT.

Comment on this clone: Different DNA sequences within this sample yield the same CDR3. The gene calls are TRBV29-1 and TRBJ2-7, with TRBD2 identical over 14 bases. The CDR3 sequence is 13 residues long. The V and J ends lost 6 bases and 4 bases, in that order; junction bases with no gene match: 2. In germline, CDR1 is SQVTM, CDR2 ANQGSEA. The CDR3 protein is CSVGTSGSYEQYF. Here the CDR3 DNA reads TGCAGCGTCGGGACTAGCGGGAGTTACGAGCAGTACTTC.

In nucleotides, the CDR3 is TGCGCCAGCAGCGCCCCCGGGACACGAGATCAGCCCCAGCATTTT. It codes for CASSAPGTRDQPQHF. The J gene is TRBJ1-5, the V gene TRBV5-1; TRBD1 might be the D (6 bases). The V gene lost 4 bases and the J gene lost 5 bases, with 16 bases spanning the gap. CDR3 length: 15 amino acids. In germline, CDR1 is SGHRS, CDR2 YFSETQ.

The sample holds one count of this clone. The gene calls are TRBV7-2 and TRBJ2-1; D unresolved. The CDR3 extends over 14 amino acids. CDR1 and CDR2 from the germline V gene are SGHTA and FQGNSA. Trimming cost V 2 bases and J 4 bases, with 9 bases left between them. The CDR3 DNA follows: TGTGCCAGCAGCTTAAACGGTCCATACAATGAGCAGTTCTTC. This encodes CASSLNGPYNEQFF.

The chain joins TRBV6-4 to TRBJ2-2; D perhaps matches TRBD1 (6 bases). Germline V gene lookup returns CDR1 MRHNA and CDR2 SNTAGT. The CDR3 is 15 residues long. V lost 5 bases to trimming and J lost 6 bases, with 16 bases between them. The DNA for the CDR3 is TGTGCCAGCAGTCCGGAACAGGGCCCTCCCGGGGAGCTGTTTTTT. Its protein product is CASSPEQGPPGELFF.

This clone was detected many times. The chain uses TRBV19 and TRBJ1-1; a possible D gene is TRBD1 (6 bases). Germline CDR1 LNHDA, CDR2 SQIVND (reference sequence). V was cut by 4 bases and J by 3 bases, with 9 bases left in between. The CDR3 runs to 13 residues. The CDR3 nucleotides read TGTGCCAGTAGTAGACAGGTGGACACTGAAGCTTTCTTT. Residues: CASSRQVDTEAFF.

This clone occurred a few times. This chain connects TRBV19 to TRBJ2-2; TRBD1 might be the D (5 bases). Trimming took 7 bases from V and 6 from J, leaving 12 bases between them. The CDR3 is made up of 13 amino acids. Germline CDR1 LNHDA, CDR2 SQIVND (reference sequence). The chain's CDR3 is CASNIGAAGELFF. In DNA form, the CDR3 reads TGTGCCAGTAACATTGGGGCAGCCGGGGAGCTGTTTTTT.

The CDR3 loop is CATSEGAGETQYF. In DNA, the CDR3 is TGTGCCACCAGCGAGGGGGCAGGAGAGACCCAGTACTTC. The chain is built from TRBV24-1 and TRBJ2-5; 7 nucleotides match TRBD1. The CDR3 totals 13 residues. The V segment lost 7 bases and the J segment 4 bases; nucleotides outside the gene matches: 5. CDR1 and CDR2 (germline): KGHDR, SFDVKD.

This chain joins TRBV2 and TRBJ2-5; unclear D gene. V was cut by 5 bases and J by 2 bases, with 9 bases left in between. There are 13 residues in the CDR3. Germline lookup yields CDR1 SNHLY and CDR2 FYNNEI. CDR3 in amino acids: CASSYGLQETQYF. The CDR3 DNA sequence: TGTGCCAGCAGTTACGGGTTGCAAGAGACCCAGTACTTC.

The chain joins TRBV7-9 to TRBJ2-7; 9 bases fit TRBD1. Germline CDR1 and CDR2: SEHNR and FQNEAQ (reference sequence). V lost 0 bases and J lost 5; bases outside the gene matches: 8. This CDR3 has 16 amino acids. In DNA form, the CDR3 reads TGTGCCAGCAGCTTAGCGGGCAGGACAGGGGCTAACGAGCAGTACTTC. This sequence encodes CASSLAGRTGANEQYF. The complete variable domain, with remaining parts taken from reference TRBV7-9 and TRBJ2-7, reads DTGVSQNPRHKITKRGQNVTFRCDPISEHNRLYWYRQTLGQGPEFLTYFQNEAQLEKSRLLSDRFSAERPKGSFSTLEIQRTEQGDSAMYLCASSLAGRTGANEQYFGPGTRLTVT.

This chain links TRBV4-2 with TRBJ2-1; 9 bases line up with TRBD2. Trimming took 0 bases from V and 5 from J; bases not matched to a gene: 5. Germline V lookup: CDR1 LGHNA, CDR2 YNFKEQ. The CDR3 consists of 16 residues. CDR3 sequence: CASSQEWLAGNNEQFF. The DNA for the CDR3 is TGTGCCAGCAGCCAAGAATGGCTAGCGGGGAACAATGAGCAGTTCTTC.

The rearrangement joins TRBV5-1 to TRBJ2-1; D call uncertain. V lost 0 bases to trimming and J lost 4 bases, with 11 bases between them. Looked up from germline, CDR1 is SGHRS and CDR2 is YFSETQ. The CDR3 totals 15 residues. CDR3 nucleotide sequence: TGCGCCAGCAGCTTGGTTCCGGGTGGGTACAATGAGCAGTTCTTC. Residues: CASSLVPGGYNEQFF.

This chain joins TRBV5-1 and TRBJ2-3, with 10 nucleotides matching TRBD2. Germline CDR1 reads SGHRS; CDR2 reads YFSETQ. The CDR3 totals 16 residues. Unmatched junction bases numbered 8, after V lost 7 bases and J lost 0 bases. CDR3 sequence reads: CASGPSGGSSTDTQYF. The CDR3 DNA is TGCGCCAGCGGCCCTAGCGGGGGATCTAGCACAGATACGCAGTATTTT.

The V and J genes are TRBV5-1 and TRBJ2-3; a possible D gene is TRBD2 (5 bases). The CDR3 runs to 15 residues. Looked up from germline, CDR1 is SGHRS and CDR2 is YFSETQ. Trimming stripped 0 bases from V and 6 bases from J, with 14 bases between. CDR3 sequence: CASSLASFGSDTQYF. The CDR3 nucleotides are TGCGCCAGCAGCTTGGCTAGCTTCGGTTCCGATACGCAGTATTTT.

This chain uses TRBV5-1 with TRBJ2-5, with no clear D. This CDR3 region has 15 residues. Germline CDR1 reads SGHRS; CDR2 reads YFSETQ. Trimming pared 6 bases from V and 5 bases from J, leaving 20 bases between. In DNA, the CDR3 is TGCGCCAGCACCTTTATCGGAGAACCCTCGGAGACCCAGTACTTC. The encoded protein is CASTFIGEPSETQYF.

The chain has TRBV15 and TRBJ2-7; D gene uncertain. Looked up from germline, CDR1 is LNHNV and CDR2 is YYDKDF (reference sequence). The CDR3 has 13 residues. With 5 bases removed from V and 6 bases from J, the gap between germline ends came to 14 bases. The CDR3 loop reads CATSLGVNSEQYF. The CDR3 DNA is TGTGCCACCAGCCTCGGAGTTAATAGCGAGCAGTACTTC.

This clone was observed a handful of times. The DNA for the CDR3 is TGTGCCAGCAGCTTGGTAGTCAGCGGTTCTGAAGCTTTCTTT. It translates to CASSLVVSGSEAFF. The chain is built from TRBV5-4 and TRBJ1-1; D unresolved. The germline V gene has CDR1 SGHNT and CDR2 YYREEE (reference sequence). Between the trimmed V and J ends, which lost 0 bases and 6 bases, there was a span of 12 bases. The CDR3 covers 14 residues. The full variable domain, with the rest looked up from reference TRBV5-4 and TRBJ1-1, is ETGVTQSPTHLIKTRGQQVTLRCSSQSGHNTVSWYQQALGQGPQFIFQYYREEENGRGNFPPRFSGLQFPNYSSELNVNALELDDSALYLCASSLVVSGSEAFFGQGTRLTVV.

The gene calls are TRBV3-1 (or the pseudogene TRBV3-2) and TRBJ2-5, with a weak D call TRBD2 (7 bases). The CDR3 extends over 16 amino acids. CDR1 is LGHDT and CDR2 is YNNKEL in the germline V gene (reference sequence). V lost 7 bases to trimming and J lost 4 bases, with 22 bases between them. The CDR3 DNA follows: TGTGCCAGCATCTTGGGCAGGGGCGGGGGAATAGAGACCCAGTACTTC. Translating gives CASILGRGGGIETQYF.

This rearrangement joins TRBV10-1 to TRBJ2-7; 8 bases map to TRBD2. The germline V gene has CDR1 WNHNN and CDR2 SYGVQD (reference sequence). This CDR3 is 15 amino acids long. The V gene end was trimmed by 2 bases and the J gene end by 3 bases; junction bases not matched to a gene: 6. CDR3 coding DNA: TGCGCCAGCAGTGAGACTGGACTAGCTATCTACGAGCAGTACTTC. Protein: CASSETGLAIYEQYF.

The CDR3 region is CASSLGPGTGVYEQYF. The CDR3 coding sequence is TGTGCCAGCAGCTTAGGTCCGGGGACAGGGGTTTACGAGCAGTACTTC. The chain links TRBV7-8 to TRBJ2-7; TRBD1 matches 10 bases. Unmatched junction bases numbered 7, after V lost 1 base and J lost 4 bases. In germline, CDR1 is SGHVS, CDR2 FQNEAQ. The CDR3 contains 16 residues.

The CDR3 DNA is TGTGCCAGCAGTTACACCGGGACAGGGCGGAAAGCTTTCTTT. It yields the protein CASSYTGTGRKAFF. The chain uses TRBV6-6 and TRBJ1-1; 9 positions match TRBD1. The CDR3 is made up of 14 amino acids. V was clipped by 2 bases and J by 9 bases; unmatched bases: 7. The V gene's germline CDR1 is MNHNY and CDR2 SVGAGI (reference sequence).

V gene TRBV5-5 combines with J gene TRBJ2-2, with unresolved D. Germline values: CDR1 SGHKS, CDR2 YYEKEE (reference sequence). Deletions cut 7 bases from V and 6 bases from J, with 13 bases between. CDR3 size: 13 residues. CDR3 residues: CASRLMAAGELFF. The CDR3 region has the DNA TGTGCCAGCCGACTGATGGCTGCCGGGGAGCTGTTTTTT.

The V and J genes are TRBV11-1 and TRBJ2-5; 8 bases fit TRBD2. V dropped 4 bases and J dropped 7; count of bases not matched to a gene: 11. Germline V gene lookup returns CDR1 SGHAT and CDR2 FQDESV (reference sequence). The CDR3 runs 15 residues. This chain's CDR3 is CASSSTLGGARTQYF. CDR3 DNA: TGTGCCAGCAGCTCCACCCTCGGGGGGGCCCGGACCCAGTACTTC.

CDR3 sequence: CASSQGQLNSPLHF. As DNA, the CDR3 is TGTGCCAGCAGCCAAGGACAGCTAAATTCACCCCTCCACTTT. The chain employs TRBV3-1 (or the pseudogene TRBV3-2) and TRBJ1-6; a possible D gene is TRBD1 (5 bases). Germline V gene lookup returns CDR1 LGHDT and CDR2 YNNKEL (reference sequence). Trimming took 1 base from V and 7 from J, leaving 8 bases between them. The length of the CDR3 is 14 residues.

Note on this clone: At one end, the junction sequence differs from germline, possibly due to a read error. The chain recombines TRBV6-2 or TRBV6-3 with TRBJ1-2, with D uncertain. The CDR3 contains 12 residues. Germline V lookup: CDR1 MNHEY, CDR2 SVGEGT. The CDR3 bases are TGTGCCAGCAGTTATGCACGTGGAGGTTCGTACTTC. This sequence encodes CASSYARGGSYF.

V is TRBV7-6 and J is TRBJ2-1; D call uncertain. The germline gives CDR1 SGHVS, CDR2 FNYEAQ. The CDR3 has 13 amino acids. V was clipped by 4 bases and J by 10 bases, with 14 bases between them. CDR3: CASSSYNVREQFF. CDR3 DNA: TGTGCCAGCAGCTCCTACAATGTCAGGGAGCAGTTCTTC.

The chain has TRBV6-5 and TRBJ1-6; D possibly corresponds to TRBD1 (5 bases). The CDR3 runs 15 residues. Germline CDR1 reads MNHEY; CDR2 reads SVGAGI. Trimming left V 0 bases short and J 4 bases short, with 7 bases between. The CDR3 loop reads CASSYSTVYNSPLHF. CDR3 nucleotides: TGTGCCAGCAGTTACTCGACAGTTTATAATTCACCCCTCCACTTT.

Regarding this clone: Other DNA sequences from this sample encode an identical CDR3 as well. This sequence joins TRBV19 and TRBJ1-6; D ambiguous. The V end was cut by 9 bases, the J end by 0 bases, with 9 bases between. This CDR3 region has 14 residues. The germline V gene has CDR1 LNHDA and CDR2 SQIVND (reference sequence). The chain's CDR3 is CASRVSSYNSPLHF. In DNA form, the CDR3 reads TGTGCCAGCCGAGTTAGCTCCTATAATTCACCCCTCCACTTT.